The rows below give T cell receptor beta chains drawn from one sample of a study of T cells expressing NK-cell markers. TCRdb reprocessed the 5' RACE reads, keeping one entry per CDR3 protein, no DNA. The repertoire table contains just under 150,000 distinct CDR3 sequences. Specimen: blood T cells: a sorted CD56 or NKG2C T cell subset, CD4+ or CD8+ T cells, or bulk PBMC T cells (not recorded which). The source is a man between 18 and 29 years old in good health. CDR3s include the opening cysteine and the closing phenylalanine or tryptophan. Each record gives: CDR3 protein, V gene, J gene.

CANSGTIVSYEQYF	TRBV18	TRBJ2-7
CASMVAANSYNEQFF	TRBV27	TRBJ2-1
CASSLRGLAEPPSYNEQFF	TRBV2	TRBJ2-1
CSASHSLYGYTF	TRBV20-1	TRBJ1-2
CASSQGPGGSYEQYF	TRBV14	TRBJ2-7
CASSPGLLNEQFF	TRBV19	TRBJ2-1
CASVGSGNTEAFF	TRBV6-6	TRBJ1-1
CASSLERAGWGTDTQYF	TRBV7-2	TRBJ2-3
CASSVASGGSYEQYF	TRBV9	TRBJ2-7
CASNVGGNTEAFF	TRBV6-1	TRBJ1-1
CASSSAAARTTEAFF	TRBV5-1	TRBJ1-1
CASSFGGVGNEQFF	TRBV7-2	TRBJ2-1
CASSLSRNGATEAFF	TRBV27	TRBJ1-1
CSAGTESYNEQFF	TRBV29-1	TRBJ2-1
CASSQPGTGTRNEQFF	TRBV14	TRBJ2-1
CSAKERENTGELFF	TRBV20-1	TRBJ2-2
CASSFLQGSGELFF	TRBV5-1	TRBJ2-2
CASSSQRYSGNTIYF	TRBV12-3/TRBV12-4	TRBJ1-3
CASSSRPIDYNEQFF	TRBV7-7	TRBJ2-1
CASSPSGTAFSNQPQHF	TRBV12-3/TRBV12-4	TRBJ1-5
CASSINQGMDGYTF	TRBV7-9	TRBJ1-2
CASSELVKGNYGYTF	TRBV25-1	TRBJ1-2
CAIASSGSKGNEQFF	TRBV27	TRBJ2-1